These 27 T cell receptor beta chains were sequenced from one sample in a study of blood T cell repertoires in COVID-19. Profiled with immunoSEQ multiplex PCR; TCRdb holds only in-frame clones, not every one. This table holds over 250,000 clones, roughly nine tenths found once. The sample was PBMCs or T cells enriched from blood (not recorded which). These receptor sequences come from a man aged 55-75 years who had recovered from COVID-19.

The chain uses TRBV7-9 and TRBJ2-1, with 9 bases lining up with TRBD1. The CDR3 loop spans 14 amino acids. Germline V gene sequence: CDR1 SEHNR, CDR2 FQNEAQ (reference sequence). V lost 5 bases and J lost 7; bases outside the gene matches: 6. CDR3 loop: CASSLGQGRNEQFF. The CDR3 region has the DNA TGTGCCAGCAGCCTCGGACAGGGGAGGAATGAGCAGTTCTTC.

V and J are TRBV9 and TRBJ2-1; TRBD1 aligns across 11 bases. V trimming: 0 bases; J trimming: 4 bases; junction bases outside the gene matches: 3. CDR3 length: 16 residues. CDR1 is SGDLS and CDR2 is YYNGEE in the germline V gene. The CDR3: CASSVDRDRGYNEQFF. The CDR3 DNA follows: TGTGCCAGCAGCGTAGATCGGGACAGGGGGTACAATGAGCAGTTCTTC.

The chain joins TRBV4-3 to TRBJ1-3; 7 positions agree with TRBD1. V was pared by 1 base and J by 2 bases, with 2 bases of the junction left unmatched. The length of the CDR3 is 15 residues. Germline CDR1 reads LGHNA; CDR2 reads YSLEER. CDR3 in amino acids: CASSQATGAGNTIYF. The CDR3 DNA reads as TGCGCCAGCAGCCAAGCAACAGGGGCTGGAAACACCATATATTTT.

The J gene is TRBJ1-4, the V gene TRBV27; 10 positions match TRBD1. Trimming removed 4 bases from V and 6 bases from J; junction bases left unmatched: 2. The CDR3 runs 14 residues. Germline values: CDR1 MNHEY, CDR2 SMNVEV (reference sequence). CDR3 in DNA: TGTGCCAGCAGTTGGACAGGGGGGTATGAAAAACTGTTTTTT. It encodes CASSWTGGYEKLFF. Based on the CDR3 plus reference TRBV27 and TRBJ1-4, the full variable domain is EAQVTQNPRYLITVTGKKLTVTCSQNMNHEYMSWYRQDPGLGLRQIYYSMNVEVTDKGDVPEGYKVSRKEKRNFPLILESPSPNQTSLYFCASSWTGGYEKLFFGSGTQLSVL.

The rearrangement joins TRBV9 to TRBJ2-7; possibly TRBD2 for D (6 bases). The germline V gene has CDR1 SGDLS and CDR2 YYNGEE. Trimming shortened V by 3 bases and J by 7 bases, and 23 bases separated the two germline ends. The CDR3 has 16 amino acids. CDR3 coding DNA: TGTGCCAGCAGCGGTCCTGGGTTCCGGCAGGGAGGAGAGCAGTACTTC. It translates to CASSGPGFRQGGEQYF.

The chain is built from TRBV9 and TRBJ2-1; the D gene is possibly TRBD2 (5 bases). The CDR3 is made up of 14 amino acids. Germline V gene data show CDR1 as SGDLS and CDR2 as YYNGEE. The V end lost 5 bases, the J end lost 7 bases, and 16 bases lay between the germline ends. Here the CDR3 DNA reads TGTGCCAGCAGTGGCGGGTCCCCGGAAAATGAGCAGTTCTTC. The encoded protein is CASSGGSPENEQFF. Combining the CDR3 with reference TRBV9 and TRBJ2-1 gives the whole variable domain DSGVTQTPKHLITATGQRVTLRCSPRSGDLSVYWYQQSLDQGLQFLIQYYNGEERAKGNILERFSAQQFPDLHSELNLSSLELGDSALYFCASSGGSPENEQFFGPGTRLTVL.

This clone has only one observation. Other DNA sequences within the sample encode an identical CDR3. The chain joins TRBV7-9 to TRBJ1-6, with D uncertain. The CDR3 loop spans 12 amino acids. Germline V gives CDR1 SEHNR, CDR2 FQNEAQ (reference sequence). V was shortened by 1 base and J by 10 bases, with 5 bases between the two germline ends. In nucleotides, the CDR3 is TGTGCCAGCAGCTTAGGAGGATCACCCCTCCACTTT. Translation gives CASSLGGSPLHF.

This clone was recorded only once. J is TRBJ1-2 and V is TRBV6-5, with 8 bases aligning to TRBD1. This CDR3 is 15 amino acids long. CDR1 MNHEY and CDR2 SVGAGI come from the germline V gene. The V gene end was trimmed by 7 bases and the J gene end by 8 bases; junction bases not matched to a gene: 15. This CDR3 is CASTLASGTGRGYTF. In nucleotides, the CDR3 is TGTGCCAGCACCCTCGCCAGTGGGACAGGCAGGGGCTACACCTTC.

This rearrangement joins TRBV5-1 to TRBJ1-4, with a weak D call TRBD1 (5 bases). The CDR3 extends over 14 amino acids. In germline, CDR1 is SGHRS, CDR2 YFSETQ. Trimming left V 4 bases short and J 5 bases short, with 12 bases between. CDR3 DNA sequence: TGCGCCAGCAGCCCGGGGCGGGGGAATGAAAAACTGTTTTTT. Amino acid sequence: CASSPGRGNEKLFF.

V is TRBV5-1 and J is TRBJ2-7, with TRBD1 matching 8 bases. The V gene end was trimmed by 1 base and the J gene end by 2 bases; junction bases not matched to a gene: 5. The CDR3 is 15 residues long. The germline V gene encodes CDR1 SGHRS and CDR2 YFSETQ. CDR3 coding DNA: TGCGCCAGCAGCTTGTTCGGACAGGGACCCTACGAGCAGTACTTC. It yields the protein CASSLFGQGPYEQYF.

Here the CDR3 DNA reads TGCGCCAGCAGCTTGGATGGGCAGCTGAACACTGAAGCTTTCTTT. Protein sequence: CASSLDGQLNTEAFF. The chain recombines TRBV5-1 with TRBJ1-1; D unresolved. Trimming removed 0 bases at V and 0 bases at J, with 9 bases between. Germline V CDR1 and CDR2: SGHRS, YFSETQ. The CDR3 covers 15 residues.

The V call is TRBV4-2, the J call TRBJ2-1; possible D gene TRBD1, 6 bases. CDR3 length: 16 amino acids. V lost 1 base and J 3 bases, leaving 13 bases between the germline ends. The germline gives CDR1 LGHNA, CDR2 YNFKEQ. In DNA form, the CDR3 reads TGTGCCAGCAGCCAAGCGGACAGCTACCTCTACAATGAGCAGTTCTTC. Amino acids: CASSQADSYLYNEQFF.

Turning to this clone: The sample carries other DNA sequences with the same CDR3. The chain has TRBV7-3 and TRBJ2-3; 8 bases align to TRBD1. Trimming removed 2 bases from V and 4 bases from J; junction bases left unmatched: 2. The CDR3 runs 14 residues. Per the germline V gene, CDR1 is SGHTA and CDR2 is FQGTGA. CDR3 sequence reads: CASSLSGGPDTQYF. The CDR3 coding sequence is TGTGCCAGCAGCTTATCAGGGGGCCCAGATACGCAGTATTTT.

This clone occurred once. The chain links TRBV9 to TRBJ2-3; D remains ambiguous. This CDR3 is built from 13 residues. Trimming left V 0 bases short and J 8 bases short, with 10 bases between. In germline, CDR1 is SGDLS, CDR2 YYNGEE. Here the CDR3 DNA reads TGTGCCAGCAGCGTAGCTAAAGGCGGTACGCAGTATTTT. Amino acid sequence: CASSVAKGGTQYF.

The chain is built from TRBV9 and TRBJ2-1, with 11 bases lining up with TRBD2. The CDR3 spans 15 residues. Per germline, CDR1 SGDLS and CDR2 YYNGEE. The V gene end was trimmed by 3 bases and the J gene end by 5 bases; junction bases not matched to a gene: 4. The CDR3 coding sequence is TGTGCCAGCAGCGGGCTAGCGGGGGGTGACAATGAGCAGTTCTTC. Protein sequence: CASSGLAGGDNEQFF.

This chain connects TRBV6-5 to TRBJ1-4; 9 bases are a match to TRBD1. The V gene's germline CDR1 is MNHEY and CDR2 SVGAGI. The length of the CDR3 is 15 residues. The ends lost 3 bases at V and 8 bases at J; junction bases unmatched: 7. The DNA for the CDR3 is TGTGCCAGCAGTTATTGGGGACAGGGTGGCGAAAAACTGTTTTTT. Protein sequence: CASSYWGQGGEKLFF.

V gene TRBV27 combines with J gene TRBJ1-5; no clear D. The CDR3 contains 14 residues. Germline V gene sequence: CDR1 MNHEY, CDR2 SMNVEV (reference sequence). The ends were cut back, 6 bases at V and 6 bases at J, with 15 bases in the middle. CDR3 nucleotides: TGTGCCAGCAGCCCGGGAGGGTCCCTTCAGCCCCAGCATTTT. This gives the protein CASSPGGSLQPQHF.

This clone is a singleton in its sample. The chain joins TRBV19 to TRBJ2-5; 7 nucleotides agree with TRBD2. V shed 6 bases, J shed 6 bases, and the junction held 19 bases outside the gene matches. CDR1 and CDR2 from the germline V gene are LNHDA and SQIVND (reference sequence). This CDR3 region has 17 residues. CDR3 DNA sequence: TGTGCCAGTAGAGAGACTGGGGGTGGAGGGAGGGGAAAGACCCAGTACTTC. It codes for CASRETGGGGRGKTQYF.

The rearrangement uses TRBV9 and TRBJ1-1, with TRBD1 as a possible D gene (5 bases). Germline V CDR1 and CDR2: SGDLS, YYNGEE. The CDR3 sequence is 15 residues long. Trimming removed 3 bases at V and 5 bases at J, with 17 bases between. The CDR3 sequence: CASSGKGREGTEAFF. Written as DNA, the CDR3 is TGTGCCAGCAGCGGAAAGGGACGGGAGGGGACTGAAGCTTTCTTT.

The chain employs TRBV19 and TRBJ2-1; 11 nucleotides line up with TRBD2. Germline lookup yields CDR1 LNHDA and CDR2 SQIVND (reference sequence). The CDR3 contains 15 residues. V trimming: 4 bases; J trimming: 4 bases; junction bases outside the gene matches: 3. The CDR3 nucleotides are TGTGCCAGTAGTAGTGGGACTAGCGGTTACAATGAGCAGTTCTTC. It translates to CASSSGTSGYNEQFF.

The J gene is TRBJ2-3, the V gene TRBV7-2; 12 bases agree with TRBD2. Germline CDR1 SGHTA, CDR2 FQGNSA. Trimming took 3 bases from V and 0 from J; bases not matched to a gene: 7. CDR3 size: 18 residues. CDR3 sequence reads: CASSFLTSGGPSTDTQYF. CDR3 in DNA: TGTGCCAGCAGCTTTTTGACTAGCGGGGGCCCTAGCACAGATACGCAGTATTTT.

J is TRBJ1-2 and V is TRBV3-1 (or the pseudogene TRBV3-2), with 7 bases fitting TRBD1. The CDR3 consists of 15 residues. Trimming cost V 1 base and J 8 bases; bases outside gene matches: 10. From germline, CDR1 is LGHDT and CDR2 YNNKEL (reference sequence). CDR3: CASSQAPPDRAGYTF. The CDR3, as DNA: TGTGCCAGCAGCCAAGCGCCCCCTGACAGGGCGGGCTACACCTTC.

V and J are TRBV28 and TRBJ2-7, with 10 bases aligning to TRBD1. Germline CDR1 is MDHEN and CDR2 is SYDVKM. Losses at the gene ends were 10 bases for V and 9 bases for J; bases not matched to a gene: 21. The CDR3 length is 16 residues. CDR3 coding DNA: TGTGCCACGGGGATACCGTCGGGACAGGGGCGGTTCGGGCAGTACTTC. It codes for CATGIPSGQGRFGQYF.

The chain joins TRBV4-2 to TRBJ2-3; TRBD2 agrees at 8 bases. The V segment lost 0 bases and the J segment 1 base; nucleotides outside the gene matches: 6. The CDR3 is made up of 17 amino acids. Germline V gene data show CDR1 as LGHNA and CDR2 as YNFKEQ. Written as DNA, the CDR3 is TGTGCCAGCAGCCAAGATTCCCTAGCGGGTCGCACAGATACGCAGTATTTT. This encodes CASSQDSLAGRTDTQYF.

V and J are TRBV5-4 and TRBJ2-5, with TRBD1 matching over 7 bases. Germline V lookup: CDR1 SGHNT, CDR2 YYREEE (reference sequence). V lost 4 bases to trimming and J lost 3 bases; unmatched junction nucleotides: 6. The CDR3 totals 14 residues. The CDR3 protein is CASSLGQVKETQYF. The CDR3, as DNA: TGTGCCAGCAGCCTTGGACAGGTTAAAGAGACCCAGTACTTC.

This chain connects TRBV29-1 to TRBJ1-1, with 11 bases fitting TRBD1. The CDR3 runs 14 residues. With V trimmed by 5 bases and J by 5 bases, 7 bases remained unmatched. Germline CDR1 SQVTM, CDR2 ANQGSEA. CDR3 region: CSVSSGTGGTEAFF. The DNA for the CDR3 is TGCAGCGTTTCCTCCGGGACAGGGGGAACTGAAGCTTTCTTT.

This clone appeared once. The rearrangement links TRBV4-1 to TRBJ1-2; 8 nucleotides line up with TRBD1. V shed 3 bases, J shed 0 bases, and the junction held 3 bases outside the gene matches. The CDR3 is 15 amino acids. The germline gives CDR1 MGHRA, CDR2 YSYEKL. The chain's CDR3 is CASSQIQGANYGYTF. Written as DNA, the CDR3 is TGCGCCAGCAGCCAGATACAGGGGGCTAACTATGGCTACACCTTC.